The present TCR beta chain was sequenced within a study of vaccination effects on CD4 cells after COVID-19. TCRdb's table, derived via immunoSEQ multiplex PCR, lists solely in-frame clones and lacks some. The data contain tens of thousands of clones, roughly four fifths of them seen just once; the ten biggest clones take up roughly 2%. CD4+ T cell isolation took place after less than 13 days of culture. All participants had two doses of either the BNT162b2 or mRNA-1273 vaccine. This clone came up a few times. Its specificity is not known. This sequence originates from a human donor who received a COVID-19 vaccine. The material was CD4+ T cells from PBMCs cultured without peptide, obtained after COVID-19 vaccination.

This CDR3 reads CASSLAASSGGASSYNEQFF. The DNA for the CDR3 is TGCGCCAGCAGCTTGGCGGCTTCTAGCGGGGGGGCTAGCTCCTACAATGAGCAGTTCTTC. The chain links TRBV5-1 to TRBJ2-1, with TRBD2 matching 12 bases. Trimming took 0 bases from V and 0 from J; bases not matched to a gene: 10. Germline loops: CDR1 SGHRS, CDR2 YFSETQ. The CDR3 consists of 20 residues. The full variable domain, completed using reference TRBV5-1 and TRBJ2-1, is KAGVTQTPRYLIKTRGQQVTLSCSPISGHRSVSWYQQTPGQGLQFLFEYFSETQRNKGNFPGRFSGRQFSNSRSEMNVSTLELGDSALYLCASSLAASSGGASSYNEQFFGPGTRLTVL.